This T cell receptor beta chain was profiled in a study of Ad26.COV2.S vaccination and SARS-CoV-2 variants. Some clones are missing from TCRdb's copy, which holds only in-frame ones; the method was immunoSEQ multiplex PCR. The data hold some 330,000 clones, with 90% observed a single time. A note on this clone: The junction and the germline gene differ at one end; a read error may be behind it.

The germline CDR1 and CDR2 sequences are MNHEY and SVGEGT. CDR3 length equals 13 residues. Noted treatment: around 19 received Ad26.COV2.S at low or high dose, single or two shots; roughly five received placebo; per-sample allocation not given. Samples were taken on day 63 after the first vaccine or placebo injection. The chain joins TRBV6-2 or TRBV6-3 to TRBJ1-2; D not resolved. Here the sequenced sample was peripheral blood, taken in a trial of Ad26.COV2.S vaccine versus placebo. The receptor comes from a person between 18 and 59 years old who received the Ad26.COV2.S COVID-19 vaccine or a placebo. The CDR3 nucleotides are TGTGCCAGCAGTTACTCTCTTCGGCTACCGTTGGCCTTC. Translation: CASSYSLRLPLAF.